This TCR beta chain was captured by sequencing in a study of Graves' ophthalmopathy and Graves' hyperthyroidism. Study-level background: Investigators collected peripheral blood at initial diagnosis, before any treatment was given.

The CDR3 sequence is 17 residues long. V was trimmed by 3 bases and J by 1 base, leaving 16 bases between them. Germline assignment: CDR1 MGHRA and CDR2 YSYEKL. RNA transcripts served as template for amplifying TCR beta CDR3 sequences. HTBI-primed RT-PCR formed the first round, and a multiplex PCR formed the second. TCRdb analysed the multiplex PCR reads with MiXCR anew, one entry per CDR3 protein. Of hundreds of thousands of distinct CDR3 sequences listed, roughly 20% are singletons. This clonotype has only a few counts. Its antigen is unknown. Overall study findings and caveats: The model achieved approximately 71% sensitivity and under 75% specificity for ophthalmopathy progression. Blood shared most expanded thyroid clonotypes above 0.001 frequency.

Clinical symptoms, serum thyroxine, TRAb, thyroid ultrasound and orbital computed tomography formed the basis of diagnosis. This chain links TRBV4-1 with TRBJ1-3; TRBD1 might be the D (5 bases). This TCR came from a woman aged 18 to 35 with stable Graves' hyperthyroidism. Some clones in this sample may be carry-over from other donors' samples. Sequencing was carried out using peripheral blood. In nucleotides, the CDR3 is TGCGCCAGCAGCCAGGAATTTGGGGGGATATCTGGAAACACCATATATTTT. Translating gives CASSQEFGGISGNTIYF.